The subject of this entry is one TCR beta chain. The antigen is not known. V lost 2 bases and J lost 0, with 8 bases in between. CDR3 size: 15 residues. Germline-derived CDR1 and CDR2 are SGHTA and FQGNSA. This sample is part of a study of radiotherapy plus CTLA-4 blockade in lung cancer. The study's findings and limits: Tumor-origin TCR clones grew in blood after radiotherapy plus ipilimumab.

The data were produced by immunoSEQ multiplex PCR, yet TCRdb's version contains in-frame clones alone and is incomplete. Altogether about 62,000 clones are present, roughly four fifths being singletons, with the ten largest covering 2.5% to 3%. The sequence was collected from a human donor with non-small cell lung cancer who had a complete response to radiotherapy plus ipilimumab. The sample was peripheral blood, taken from a patient treated with radiotherapy plus ipilimumab. This chain links TRBV7-2 with TRBJ1-5, with D possibly TRBD1 on 5 matching bases. The CDR3 region has the DNA TGTGCCAGCAGCTTAACACAGGCTAGCAATCAGCCCCAGCATTTT. Protein: CASSLTQASNQPQHF.